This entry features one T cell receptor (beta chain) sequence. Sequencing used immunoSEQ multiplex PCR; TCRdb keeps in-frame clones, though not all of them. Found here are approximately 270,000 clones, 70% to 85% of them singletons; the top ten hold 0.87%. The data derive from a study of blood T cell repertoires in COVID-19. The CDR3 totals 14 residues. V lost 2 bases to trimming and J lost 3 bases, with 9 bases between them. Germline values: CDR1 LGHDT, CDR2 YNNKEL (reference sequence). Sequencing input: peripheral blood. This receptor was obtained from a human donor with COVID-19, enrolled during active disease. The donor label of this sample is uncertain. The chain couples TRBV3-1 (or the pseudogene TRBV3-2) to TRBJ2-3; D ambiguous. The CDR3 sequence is CASSQTVTTDTQYF. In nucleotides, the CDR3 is TGTGCCAGCAGCCAAACCGTGACTACAGATACGCAGTATTTT.